The 32 T cell receptor beta chains presented below share a single source sample, sequenced in a study of blood T cell repertoires in COVID-19 (dated by TCRdb to 2020 to 2022). The receptor library was made with the immunoSEQ multiplex PCR assay. TCRdb carries this immuneACCESS record with in-frame sequences only. Its versions omit some clonotypes, under half of them owing to an unresolved V gene in the studies checked, with the rest unexplained. The sample yields 160,000 or so clones; 80% to 90% were counted once. 3.5% to 4% of the sample goes to the ten largest clones. Sequencing was carried out using peripheral blood. The receptors derive from a woman aged 60-75 years who had recovered from COVID-19.

This sequence joins TRBV4-1 and TRBJ2-1, with a possible D match to TRBD2 (7 bases). The CDR3 length is 15 residues. Trimming cost V 0 bases and J 9 bases, with 15 bases left between them. CDR1 is MGHRA, CDR2 YSYEKL, per germline. The CDR3 DNA reads as TGCGCCAGCAGCCAAGAGGGGCAGGGAGGGGGTGAGCAGTTCTTC. Translation: CASSQEGQGGGEQFF.

The chain has TRBV2 and TRBJ2-1; 7 bases are a match to TRBD1. The CDR3 is 19 residues long. V lost 6 bases to trimming and J lost 0 bases; unmatched junction nucleotides: 17. From germline, CDR1 is SNHLY and CDR2 FYNNEI. The CDR3 region has the DNA TGTGCCAGCAGCCGCGAGAGAAAAAACAGGGGCCGCTCCTACAATGAGCAGTTCTTC. This translates into CASSRERKNRGRSYNEQFF.

The V and J genes are TRBV5-1 and TRBJ1-6; D might be TRBD1 (5 bases). With 4 bases removed from V and 6 bases from J, the gap between germline ends came to 11 bases. Germline V gives CDR1 SGHRS, CDR2 YFSETQ. This CDR3 region has 14 residues. CDR3 region: CASSPQGLNSPLHF. CDR3 bases: TGCGCCAGCAGCCCGCAGGGACTTAATTCACCCCTCCACTTT.

The DNA of the CDR3 is TGCGCCAGCAGTTTCGGAGCGGGGGGCACCTACAATGAGCAGTTCTTC. Residues: CASSFGAGGTYNEQFF. The chain combines TRBV5-1 with TRBJ2-1, with 9 bases that match TRBD2. Germline V gene lookup returns CDR1 SGHRS and CDR2 YFSETQ. The CDR3 contains 16 residues. The trim removed 5 bases at V and 2 bases at J, leaving 8 bases unmatched. Full variable domain (outside the CDR3, taken from reference TRBV5-1 and TRBJ2-1): KAGVTQTPRYLIKTRGQQVTLSCSPISGHRSVSWYQQTPGQGLQFLFEYFSETQRNKGNFPGRFSGRQFSNSRSEMNVSTLELGDSALYLCASSFGAGGTYNEQFFGPGTRLTVL.

The chain couples TRBV11-2 to TRBJ2-7; 9 bases match TRBD1. The CDR3 consists of 16 residues. Germline V gene sequence: CDR1 SGHAT, CDR2 FQNNGV. V lost 5 bases and J lost 5; bases outside the gene matches: 13. The CDR3 loop reads CASSPIPGQGVHEQYF. In DNA form, the CDR3 reads TGTGCCAGCAGCCCGATTCCGGGACAGGGAGTCCACGAGCAGTACTTC.

The rearrangement joins TRBV11-2 to TRBJ2-1; 8 bases are shared with TRBD2. There are 16 residues in the CDR3. Germline V gene data show CDR1 as SGHAT and CDR2 as FQNNGV. With 5 bases clipped from V and 2 bases from J, the junction kept 8 bases outside the gene matches. The CDR3 is CASSRVGGATYNEQFF. In DNA form, the CDR3 reads TGTGCCAGCAGCCGGGTCGGGGGGGCCACCTACAATGAGCAGTTCTTC.

CDR3 DNA sequence: TGCGCCAGCGCGGAACATCCGAAAACTGAAGCTTTCTTT. This gives the protein CASAEHPKTEAFF. This chain joins TRBV5-1 and TRBJ1-1, with D unclear. The V gene's germline CDR1 is SGHRS and CDR2 YFSETQ. V dropped 7 bases and J dropped 5 bases, with 15 bases sitting between them. CDR3 length: 13 residues. The full variable domain, its missing parts supplied by reference TRBV5-1 and TRBJ1-1, is KAGVTQTPRYLIKTRGQQVTLSCSPISGHRSVSWYQQTPGQGLQFLFEYFSETQRNKGNFPGRFSGRQFSNSRSEMNVSTLELGDSALYLCASAEHPKTEAFFGQGTRLTVV.

The V and J genes are TRBV5-4 and TRBJ2-5, with 8 positions matching TRBD1. Trimming cost V 3 bases and J 2 bases; bases outside gene matches: 9. CDR3 length equals 16 residues. Germline-derived CDR1 and CDR2 are SGHNT and YYREEE (reference sequence). In DNA, the CDR3 is TGTGCCAGCAGCTCCGGCGCCGGACAGGGACAAGAGACCCAGTACTTC. This sequence encodes CASSSGAGQGQETQYF.

The chain recombines TRBV7-6 with TRBJ2-7; TRBD2 is a possible D gene (6 bases). Deletions cut 5 bases from V and 6 bases from J, with 17 bases between. In germline, CDR1 is SGHVS, CDR2 FNYEAQ. The CDR3 has 14 residues. Here the CDR3 reads CASSPRPSGGEQYF. In nucleotides, the CDR3 is TGTGCCAGCAGCCCGCGACCCTCCGGGGGCGAGCAGTACTTC.

This chain links TRBV12-3 or TRBV12-4 with TRBJ2-1, with 8 bases that match TRBD2. The CDR3 totals 13 residues. V was pared by 6 bases and J by 4 bases, with 2 bases of the junction left unmatched. The CDR3 region has the DNA TGTGCCAGCAGCCGGGAGGGATACAATGAGCAGTTCTTC. Translating it yields CASSREGYNEQFF.

V usage is TRBV6-2 or TRBV6-3 and J usage is TRBJ2-7; 7 bases line up with TRBD1. Trimming at V came to 0 bases and at J to 3 bases, leaving 5 bases not matched to a gene. This CDR3 has 15 residues. CDR1 and CDR2 (germline): MNHEY, SVGEGT. Here the CDR3 DNA reads TGTGCCAGCAGTTACTCGAAGGGGGCGGGCTACGAGCAGTACTTC. Its protein product is CASSYSKGAGYEQYF.

The chain employs TRBV5-4 and TRBJ2-3, with 11 bases matching TRBD2. The V gene end was trimmed by 0 bases and the J gene end by 6 bases; junction bases not matched to a gene: 9. The CDR3 spans 17 residues. In germline, CDR1 is SGHNT, CDR2 YYREEE (reference sequence). The CDR3 loop reads CASSLDLAGGFLDTQYF. CDR3 DNA sequence: TGTGCCAGCAGCTTGGACCTAGCGGGGGGTTTTCTTGATACGCAGTATTTT.

This clone came up a few times. One end of the junction varies from germline; a read error may be responsible. The chain uses TRBV7-7 and TRBJ2-5; 15 positions agree with TRBD2. Germline CDR1 reads SSHAT; CDR2 reads FNYEAQ (reference sequence). The CDR3 contains 16 residues. The DNA of the CDR3 is TGTGCTAGCAGCACTGGGACTAGCGGGGGGAAAGAGACCCAGTACTTC. Translation: CASSTGTSGGKETQYF.

This chain links TRBV4-3 with TRBJ2-1; D not certain. V lost 1 base, J lost 0 bases, and 7 bases lay in between. This CDR3 has 15 amino acids. In germline, CDR1 is LGHNA, CDR2 YSLEER. DNA for the CDR3: TGCGCCAGCAGCCAAGTCGCTAGCTCCTACAATGAGCAGTTCTTC. This encodes CASSQVASSYNEQFF.

This chain connects TRBV28 to TRBJ1-1; D is perhaps TRBD1 (5 bases). CDR3 length: 17 amino acids. In germline, CDR1 is MDHEN, CDR2 SYDVKM. V lost 7 bases and J lost 7, with 28 bases in between. CDR3 coding DNA: TGTGCCAGCATCTACGGGGGGGGAAGTCCCATGGTGAGTGAAGCTTTCTTT. This codes for CASIYGGGSPMVSEAFF.

This chain uses TRBV28 with TRBJ1-5; D might be TRBD1 (5 bases). The CDR3 has 16 residues. CDR1 MDHEN and CDR2 SYDVKM come from the germline V gene. With 5 bases removed from V and 11 bases from J, the gap between germline ends came to 25 bases. In nucleotides, the CDR3 is TGTGCCAGCAGTCCCGACCACCCAGGGACTGTGGGGTCCCAGCATTTT. It codes for CASSPDHPGTVGSQHF.

The chain links TRBV4-1 to TRBJ1-1, with D uncertain. The CDR3 covers 14 residues. The germline V and J ends were trimmed by 6 bases and 0 bases, with 11 bases remaining between them. Germline V gene data show CDR1 as MGHRA and CDR2 as YSYEKL. The CDR3 reads CASSPYQVNTEAFF. As DNA, the CDR3 is TGCGCCAGCAGTCCTTACCAGGTGAACACTGAAGCTTTCTTT.

The V and J genes are TRBV3-1 (or the pseudogene TRBV3-2) and TRBJ2-2, with 8 bases aligning to TRBD1. The V segment lost 1 base and the J segment 5 bases; nucleotides outside the gene matches: 6. Germline CDR1 and CDR2: LGHDT and YNNKEL (reference sequence). There are 16 residues in the CDR3. CDR3 loop: CASSQGPGGETGELFF. The CDR3 DNA sequence: TGTGCCAGCAGCCAAGGCCCAGGGGGCGAGACCGGGGAGCTGTTTTTT.

This sequence joins TRBV27 and TRBJ1-2; tentative D call: TRBD1 (6 bases). V was shortened by 5 bases and J by 5 bases, with 18 bases between the two germline ends. CDR3 length: 15 residues. Per germline, CDR1 MNHEY and CDR2 SMNVEV (reference sequence). CDR3 in DNA: TGTGCCAGCAGTATGCGGTTGCAGGGGTTATATGGCTACACCTTC. It codes for CASSMRLQGLYGYTF.

The table lists this clone with a few counts. The chain is built from TRBV7-2 and TRBJ2-2; D ambiguous. Per germline, CDR1 SGHTA and CDR2 FQGNSA. This CDR3 has 11 amino acids. V was cut by 6 bases and J by 5 bases, with 4 bases left in between. CDR3 DNA sequence: TGTGCCAGCAGTTCTACCGGGGAGCTGTTTTTT. Residues: CASSSTGELFF.

The table lists this clone with a count of one. The chain joins TRBV2 to TRBJ1-5, with D possibly TRBD1 on 6 matching bases. Per germline, CDR1 SNHLY and CDR2 FYNNEI. The V end was cut by 4 bases, the J end by 4 bases, with 8 bases between. The CDR3 covers 13 residues. The CDR3 DNA reads as TGTGCCAGCAGTGTAGACAGGAATCAGCCCCAGCATTTT. Amino acid sequence: CASSVDRNQPQHF.

The chain combines TRBV7-8 with TRBJ1-4; possibly TRBD1 for D (6 bases). CDR1 and CDR2 from the germline V gene are SGHVS and FQNEAQ. The CDR3 contains 13 residues. V lost 7 bases and J 2 bases, leaving 8 bases between the germline ends. CDR3 amino acids: CASNRATNEKLFF. The CDR3 nucleotides read TGTGCCAGCAACAGGGCTACTAATGAAAAACTGTTTTTT.

The chain carries TRBV28 and TRBJ2-5, with 8 bases that match TRBD1. Per the germline V gene, CDR1 is MDHEN and CDR2 is SYDVKM. V gave up 4 bases and J gave up 5 bases; unmatched junction bases: 21. This CDR3 is built from 19 residues. The CDR3 nucleotides are TGTGCCAGCAGTTCCCAAGCCTCAGGGGGCCCGAGGGCTGGGGAGACCCAGTACTTC. Translated, it gives CASSSQASGGPRAGETQYF.

This clone was detected a few times. V usage is TRBV2 and J usage is TRBJ1-5; D is perhaps TRBD1 (5 bases). Germline CDR1 and CDR2: SNHLY and FYNNEI. The V end was cut by 2 bases, the J end by 5 bases, with 10 bases between. The CDR3 spans 14 residues. This CDR3 is CASSERQTYQPQHF. The CDR3 region has the DNA TGTGCCAGCAGTGAAAGACAGACCTATCAGCCCCAGCATTTT.

This clone showed up just once. This chain joins TRBV6-2 or TRBV6-3 and TRBJ2-7; D uncertain. The V gene's germline CDR1 is MNHEY and CDR2 SVGEGT. The CDR3 totals 12 residues. V was trimmed by 6 bases and J by 2 bases, leaving 8 bases between them. The CDR3 region has the DNA TGTGCCAGCAGCGACATAACCTACGAGCAGTACTTC. Amino acid sequence: CASSDITYEQYF.

This clone has more than one count but fewer than ten. V gene TRBV7-8 combines with J gene TRBJ1-2, with D perhaps TRBD1 (5 bases). The germline V and J ends were trimmed by 1 base and 2 bases, with 8 bases remaining between them. Germline V lookup: CDR1 SGHVS, CDR2 FQNEAQ. CDR3 size: 14 residues. This chain's CDR3 is CASSLETENYGYTF. The CDR3 nucleotides read TGTGCCAGCAGCTTAGAGACAGAGAACTATGGCTACACCTTC.

V usage is TRBV29-1 and J usage is TRBJ2-1; 7 bases match TRBD1. V gave up 5 bases and J gave up 0 bases; unmatched junction bases: 4. The CDR3 runs to 14 residues. Germline-derived CDR1 and CDR2 are SQVTM and ANQGSEA. The CDR3, as DNA: TGCAGCGTTCAGGACAGGAGCTCCTACAATGAGCAGTTCTTC. Translated, it gives CSVQDRSSYNEQFF.

This chain connects TRBV2 to TRBJ1-5; D unclear. V was shortened by 1 base and J by 3 bases, with 4 bases between the two germline ends. This CDR3 is built from 13 residues. The V gene's germline CDR1 is SNHLY and CDR2 FYNNEI. DNA of the CDR3: TGTGCCAGCAGTGAAGGGCTCAATCAGCCCCAGCATTTT. Its translation: CASSEGLNQPQHF.

The chain uses TRBV19 and TRBJ1-5; D is possibly TRBD1 (5 bases). Germline V gene sequence: CDR1 LNHDA, CDR2 SQIVND (reference sequence). The V and J ends lost 6 bases and 4 bases respectively, with 13 bases between them. CDR3 length: 14 residues. The CDR3 region has the DNA TGTGCCAGTAGCCCGGTTAACAGGAATCAGCCCCAGCATTTT. This translates into CASSPVNRNQPQHF.

The chain employs TRBV6-5 and TRBJ1-1; D is perhaps TRBD1 (5 bases). From germline, CDR1 is MNHEY and CDR2 SVGAGI. Trimming took off 10 bases at V and 4 bases at J, with 13 bases between the two ends. This CDR3 is 12 amino acids long. The CDR3 region has the DNA TGTGCCACCGGGAGCGGGGGCACTGAAGCTTTCTTT. It codes for CATGSGGTEAFF.

This clone was picked up a small number of times. This sequence joins TRBV5-1 and TRBJ2-1, with 7 nucleotides matching TRBD2. Germline lookup yields CDR1 SGHRS and CDR2 YFSETQ. CDR3 length: 15 amino acids. After removal of 2 bases from V and 8 bases from J, the junction contained 10 bases not matched to a gene. This CDR3 reads CASSLERGGLDEQFF. The CDR3 DNA reads as TGCGCCAGCAGCTTAGAGCGGGGTGGGTTGGATGAGCAGTTCTTC. Complete variable domain (other parts from reference TRBV5-1 and TRBJ2-1): KAGVTQTPRYLIKTRGQQVTLSCSPISGHRSVSWYQQTPGQGLQFLFEYFSETQRNKGNFPGRFSGRQFSNSRSEMNVSTLELGDSALYLCASSLERGGLDEQFFGPGTRLTVL.

V gene TRBV5-1 combines with J gene TRBJ2-3, with a possible D match to TRBD2 (5 bases). This CDR3 comprises 15 residues. Per the germline V gene, CDR1 is SGHRS and CDR2 is YFSETQ. V lost 2 bases to trimming and J lost 3 bases, with 13 bases between them. In nucleotides, the CDR3 is TGCGCCAGCAGCTTAGAGGACTCTACTACAGATACGCAGTATTTT. This codes for CASSLEDSTTDTQYF.